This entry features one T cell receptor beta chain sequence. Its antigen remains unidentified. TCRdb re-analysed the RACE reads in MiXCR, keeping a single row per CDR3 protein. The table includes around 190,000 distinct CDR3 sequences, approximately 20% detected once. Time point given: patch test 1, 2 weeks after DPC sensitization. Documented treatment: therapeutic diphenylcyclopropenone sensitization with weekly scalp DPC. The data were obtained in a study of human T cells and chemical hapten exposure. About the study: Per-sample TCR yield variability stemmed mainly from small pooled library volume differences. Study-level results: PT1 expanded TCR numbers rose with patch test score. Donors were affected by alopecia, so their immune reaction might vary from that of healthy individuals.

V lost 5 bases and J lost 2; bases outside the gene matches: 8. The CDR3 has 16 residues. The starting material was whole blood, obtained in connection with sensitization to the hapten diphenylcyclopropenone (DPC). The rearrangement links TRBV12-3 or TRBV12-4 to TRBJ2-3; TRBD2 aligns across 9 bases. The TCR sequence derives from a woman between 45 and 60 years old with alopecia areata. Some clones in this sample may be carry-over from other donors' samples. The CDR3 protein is CASSDQTSGYTDTQYF. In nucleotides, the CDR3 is TGTGCCAGCAGTGACCAGACTAGCGGATACACAGATACGCAGTATTTT.